This T cell receptor (beta chain) was sequenced for a study of beta chain features in type 1 diabetes. Study conclusions and caveats: Type 1 diabetes patients showed fewer insertions and more deletions at VDJ junctions. Cells expressing TCR highly could be over-represented by cDNA sequencing.

The sample holds a few counts of this clone. Its target is unknown. Per the germline V gene, CDR1 is MNHNY and CDR2 is SVGAGI (reference sequence). This CDR3 region has 16 residues. Trimming pared 6 bases from V and 0 bases from J, leaving 12 bases between. Sequencing targeted expressed TCRB transcripts, as all isolated RNA had been reverse transcribed. Method: immunoSEQ multiplex PCR; TCRdb's copy keeps in-frame clones and lacks some. The sample contains 40,000 to 45,000 clones, 51% of which appear only once. The clonotype was recovered from a woman between 18 and 29 years old in good health. Sequencing used Tregs from blood. The genes are TRBV6-6 and TRBJ2-6, with D possibly matching TRBD2 (6 bases). The CDR3 DNA sequence: TGTGCCAGCAGGGGGGGACTGTTCTCTGGGGCCAACGTCCTGACTTTC. It is translated as CASRGGLFSGANVLTF.